Presented here are 13 T cell receptor beta chains from one specimen sequenced in a study of T cells in Graves' hyperthyroidism and ophthalmopathy. Amplification targeted TCR beta CDR3 regions from RNA transcripts. HTBI primers were the set used in a first-round RT-PCR of the TCR CDR3. TCRdb analysed the multiplex PCR reads with MiXCR anew, one entry per CDR3 protein. The sample holds roughly 660,000 distinct CDR3 sequences; roughly 17% are singletons and the top ten take about a sixth. The material sequenced was blood. All receptors come from a man between 50 and 59 years old with Graves' hyperthyroidism.

This clonotype was observed a few times. V usage is TRBV7-3 and J usage is TRBJ2-7; a weak D match, TRBD1 (5 bases). Germline V CDR1 and CDR2: SGHTA, FQGTGA. This CDR3 has 15 amino acids. Trimming left V 5 bases short and J 2 bases short, with 16 bases between. The CDR3 is CASSQGVGRPYEQYF. The CDR3 DNA follows: TGTGCCAGCAGCCAGGGTGTGGGGCGTCCCTACGAGCAGTACTTC.

The chain carries TRBV20-1 and TRBJ2-7; TRBD2 matches 8 bases. The CDR3 length is 14 residues. Germline V gene data show CDR1 as DFQATT and CDR2 as SNEGSKA (reference sequence). V lost 1 base to trimming and J lost 3 bases; unmatched junction nucleotides: 5. This chain's CDR3 is CSARVGTSIYEQYF. The CDR3 bases are TGCAGTGCTAGAGTAGGGACTAGTATCTACGAGCAGTACTTC.

The J gene is TRBJ2-7, the V gene TRBV19; possibly TRBD2 for D (6 bases). V gave up 8 bases and J gave up 1 base, with 12 bases separating them. Germline V gene data show CDR1 as LNHDA and CDR2 as SQIVND (reference sequence). This CDR3 has 13 residues. The CDR3 DNA follows: TGTGCCAGTGGGATAGCGGTATCCTACGAGCAGTACTTC. Translation: CASGIAVSYEQYF.

The chain combines TRBV20-1 with TRBJ2-7; 13 positions agree with TRBD2. Germline V lookup: CDR1 DFQATT, CDR2 SNEGSKA (reference sequence). V lost 6 bases, J lost 1 base, and 9 bases stayed unmatched. The CDR3 extends over 16 amino acids. The CDR3 region is CSAARTSGRTSYEQYF. The CDR3 DNA sequence: TGCAGTGCCGCCAGGACTAGCGGGAGAACTTCCTACGAGCAGTACTTC.

This clonotype occurred a few times. The chain joins TRBV9 to TRBJ2-2, with D possibly being TRBD2 (5 bases). Trimming stripped 4 bases from V and 4 bases from J, with 17 bases between. The CDR3 sequence is 16 residues long. Germline CDR1 and CDR2: SGDLS and YYNGEE. CDR3 DNA: TGTGCCAGCAGCCCCTCGGGGAGCGCTCCCACCGGGGAGCTGTTTTTT. Translated, it gives CASSPSGSAPTGELFF. Filled out from reference TRBV9 and TRBJ2-2, the complete variable domain reads DSGVTQTPKHLITATGQRVTLRCSPRSGDLSVYWYQQSLDQGLQFLIQYYNGEERAKGNILERFSAQQFPDLHSELNLSSLELGDSALYFCASSPSGSAPTGELFFGEGSRLTVL.

This clonotype was seen repeatedly, ten times or more. The rearrangement links TRBV20-1 to TRBJ2-7; a weak D match, TRBD2 (5 bases). The V gene lost 5 bases and the J gene lost 2 bases, with 13 bases spanning the gap. This CDR3 is 13 amino acids long. Germline lookup yields CDR1 DFQATT and CDR2 SNEGSKA (reference sequence). In nucleotides, the CDR3 is TGCAGTGCTTTACCTAGCAGTGCCTACGAGCAGTACTTC. Protein: CSALPSSAYEQYF.

The V call is TRBV12-3 or TRBV12-4, the J call TRBJ1-2; TRBD1 agrees at 7 bases. V lost 2 bases and J lost 8; bases outside the gene matches: 5. The CDR3 covers 13 residues. The CDR3 coding sequence is TGTGCCAGCAGTTTAAGGGGGCACGGGGGCTACACCTTC. It encodes CASSLRGHGGYTF.

The chain uses TRBV28 and TRBJ2-2; unclear D gene. Germline CDR1 and CDR2: MDHEN and SYDVKM. The CDR3 extends over 14 amino acids. Deletions cut 2 bases from V and 4 bases from J, with 8 bases between. CDR3: CASSLPSGTGELFF. Written as DNA, the CDR3 is TGTGCCAGCAGTTTACCCTCGGGCACCGGGGAGCTGTTTTTT.

This clonotype was detected a few times. The CDR3 DNA reads as TGTGCCAGCAGTTACCTGACAGGGTACGAAGCTTTCTTT. This sequence encodes CASSYLTGYEAFF. This chain connects TRBV6-5 to TRBJ1-1; 7 bases are a match to TRBD1. This CDR3 comprises 13 residues. Germline V lookup: CDR1 MNHEY, CDR2 SVGAGI. Trimming cost V 2 bases and J 8 bases; bases outside gene matches: 5.

As for this clonotype: Since a much larger clone is just one base distant, this may be a read error. This CDR3 reads CAGSSRSVFQGTAQETQYF. In DNA form, the CDR3 reads TGTGCCGGCAGCTCTCGATCGGTTTTTCAGGGAACGGCCCAAGAGACCCAGTACTTC. This chain connects TRBV7-9 to TRBJ2-5; a weak D match, TRBD1 (5 bases). This CDR3 region has 19 residues. Germline V gene lookup returns CDR1 SEHNR and CDR2 FQNEAQ (reference sequence).

The chain has TRBV5-5 and TRBJ2-1; no clear D gene. Trimming removed 0 bases from V and 3 bases from J, with 13 bases in between. CDR3 length: 16 residues. The germline V gene has CDR1 SGHKS and CDR2 YYEKEE (reference sequence). In nucleotides, the CDR3 is TGTGCCAGCAGCTTGGCTGCAGGCTCAGGCTACAATGAGCAGTTCTTC. Translated: CASSLAAGSGYNEQFF.

The sample holds a few counts of this clonotype. This chain links TRBV10-2 with TRBJ2-7; 8 bases are a match to TRBD2. V was pared by 6 bases and J by 6 bases, with 7 bases of the junction left unmatched. The CDR3 loop spans 13 amino acids. Looked up from germline, CDR1 is WSHSY and CDR2 is SAAADI. The CDR3 sequence: CASRTYSGTEQYF. The CDR3 region has the DNA TGCGCCAGCAGGACCTATAGCGGGACCGAGCAGTACTTC.

In this sample, this clonotype turned up many times. This chain uses TRBV5-1 with TRBJ2-1; 9 bases agree with TRBD1. CDR1 is SGHRS and CDR2 is YFSETQ in the germline V gene. The junction had 7 bases not matched to a gene; V was cut back by 3 bases and J by 6 bases. The CDR3 has 15 residues. This chain's CDR3 is CASSYRTGVVNEQFF. The DNA for the CDR3 is TGCGCCAGCAGCTACAGGACAGGGGTTGTCAATGAGCAGTTCTTC.